This T cell receptor (beta chain) derives from a study of T cells in Graves' hyperthyroidism and ophthalmopathy. Trimming took off 1 base at V and 6 bases at J, with 4 bases between the two ends. The length of the CDR3 is 11 residues. The germline V gene encodes CDR1 LGHNA and CDR2 YNFKEQ. Researchers took RNA transcripts and amplified the TCR beta CDR3 regions from them. First-round RT-PCR targeting the TCR CDR3 was performed with the HTBI primer set. TCRdb reanalysed the multiplex PCR reads using MiXCR and keeps one entry per CDR3 protein. The data show hundreds of thousands of distinct CDR3 sequences, less than 25% seen once.

This sequence joins TRBV4-2 and TRBJ2-7; no definite D call. The source of this sequence is a man aged 25-40 years with Graves' ophthalmopathy. Sequenced: blood. CDR3 sequence: CASSQGAEQYF. In DNA, the CDR3 is TGTGCCAGCAGCCAAGGGGCCGAGCAGTACTTC.